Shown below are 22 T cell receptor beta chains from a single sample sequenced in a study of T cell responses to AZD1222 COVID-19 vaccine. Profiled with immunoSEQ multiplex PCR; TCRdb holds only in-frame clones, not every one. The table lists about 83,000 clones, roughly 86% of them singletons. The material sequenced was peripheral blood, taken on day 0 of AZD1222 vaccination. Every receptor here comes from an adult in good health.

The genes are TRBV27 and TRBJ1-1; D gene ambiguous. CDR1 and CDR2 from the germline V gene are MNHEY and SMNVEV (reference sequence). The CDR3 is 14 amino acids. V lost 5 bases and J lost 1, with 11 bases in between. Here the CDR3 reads CASSPHTQNTEAFF. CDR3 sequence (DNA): TGTGCCAGCAGTCCACATACACAGAACACTGAAGCTTTCTTT.

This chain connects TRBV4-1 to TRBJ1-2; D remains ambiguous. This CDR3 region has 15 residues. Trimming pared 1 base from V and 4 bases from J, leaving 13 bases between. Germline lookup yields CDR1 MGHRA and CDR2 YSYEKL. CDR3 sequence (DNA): TGCGCCAGCAGCCAAGTTGAGGGAATGGGCTATGGCTACACCTTC. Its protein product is CASSQVEGMGYGYTF.

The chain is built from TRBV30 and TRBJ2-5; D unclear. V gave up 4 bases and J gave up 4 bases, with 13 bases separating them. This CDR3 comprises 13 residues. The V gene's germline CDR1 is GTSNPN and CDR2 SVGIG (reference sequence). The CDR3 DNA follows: TGTGCCTGGACCTTAAATATCGGAGAGACCCAGTACTTC. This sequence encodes CAWTLNIGETQYF.

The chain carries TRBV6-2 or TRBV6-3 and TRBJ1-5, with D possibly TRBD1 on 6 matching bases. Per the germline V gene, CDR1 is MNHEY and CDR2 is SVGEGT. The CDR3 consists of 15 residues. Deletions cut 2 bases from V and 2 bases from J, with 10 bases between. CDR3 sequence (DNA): TGTGCCAGCAGTTACCGGGGGCTTGGCAATCAGCCCCAGCATTTT. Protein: CASSYRGLGNQPQHF.

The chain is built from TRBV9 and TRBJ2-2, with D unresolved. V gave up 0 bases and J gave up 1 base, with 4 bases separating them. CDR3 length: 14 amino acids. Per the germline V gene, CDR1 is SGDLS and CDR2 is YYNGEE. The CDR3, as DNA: TGTGCCAGCAGCGTAGTTGGGAACACCGGGGAGCTGTTTTTT. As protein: CASSVVGNTGELFF.

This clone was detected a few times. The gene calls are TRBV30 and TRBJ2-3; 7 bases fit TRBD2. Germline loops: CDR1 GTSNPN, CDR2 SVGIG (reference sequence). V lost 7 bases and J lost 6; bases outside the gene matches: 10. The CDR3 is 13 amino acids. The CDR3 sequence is CASRAGLRDTQYF. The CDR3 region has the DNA TGTGCCTCCCGAGCGGGATTGAGGGATACGCAGTATTTT.

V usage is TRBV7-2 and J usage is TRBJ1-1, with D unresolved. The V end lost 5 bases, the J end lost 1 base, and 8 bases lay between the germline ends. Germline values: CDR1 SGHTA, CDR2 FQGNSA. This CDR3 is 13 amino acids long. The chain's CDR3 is CASSDQQNTEAFF. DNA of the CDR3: TGTGCCAGCAGCGATCAACAGAACACTGAAGCTTTCTTT.

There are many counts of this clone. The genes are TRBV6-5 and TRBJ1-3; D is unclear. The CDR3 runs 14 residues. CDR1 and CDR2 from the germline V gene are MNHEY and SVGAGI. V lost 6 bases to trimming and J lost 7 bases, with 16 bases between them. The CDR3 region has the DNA TGTGCCAGCAGCCTAGTGGGCCTCGGGAACACCATATATTTT. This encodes CASSLVGLGNTIYF.

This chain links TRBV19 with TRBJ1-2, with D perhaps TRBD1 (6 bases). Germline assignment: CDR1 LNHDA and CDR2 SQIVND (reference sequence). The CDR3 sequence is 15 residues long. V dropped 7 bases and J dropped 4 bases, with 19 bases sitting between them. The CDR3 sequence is CASIPSDRKLYGYTF. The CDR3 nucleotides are TGTGCCAGTATCCCCTCGGACAGAAAACTCTATGGCTACACCTTC. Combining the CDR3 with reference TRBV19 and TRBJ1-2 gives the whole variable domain DGGITQSPKYLFRKEGQNVTLSCEQNLNHDAMYWYRQDPGQGLRLIYYSQIVNDFQKGDIAEGYSVSREKKESFPLTVTSAQKNPTAFYLCASIPSDRKLYGYTFGSGTRLTVV.

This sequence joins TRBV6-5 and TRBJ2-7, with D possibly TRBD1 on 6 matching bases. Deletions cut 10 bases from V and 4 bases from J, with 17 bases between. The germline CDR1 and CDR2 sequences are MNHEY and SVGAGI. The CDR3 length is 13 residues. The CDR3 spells CATLTGLSYEQYF. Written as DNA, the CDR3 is TGTGCCACCCTGACAGGCCTTTCGTACGAGCAGTACTTC.

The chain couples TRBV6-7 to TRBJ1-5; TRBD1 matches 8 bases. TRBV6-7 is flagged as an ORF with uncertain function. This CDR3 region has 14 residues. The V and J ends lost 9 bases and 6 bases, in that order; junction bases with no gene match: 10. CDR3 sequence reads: CASIRGRIGQPQHF. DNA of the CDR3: TGTGCCAGTATCAGGGGGCGAATTGGTCAGCCCCAGCATTTT.

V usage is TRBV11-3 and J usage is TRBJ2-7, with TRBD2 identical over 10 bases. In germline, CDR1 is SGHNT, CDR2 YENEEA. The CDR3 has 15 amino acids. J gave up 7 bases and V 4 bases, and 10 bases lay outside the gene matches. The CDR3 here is CASSSDLAGVGEQYF. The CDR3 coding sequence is TGTGCCAGCAGCTCCGACCTAGCGGGAGTCGGAGAGCAGTACTTC.

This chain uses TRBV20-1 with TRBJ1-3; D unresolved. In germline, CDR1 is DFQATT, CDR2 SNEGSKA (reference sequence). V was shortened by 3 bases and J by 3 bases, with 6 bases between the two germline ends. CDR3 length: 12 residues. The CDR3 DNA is TGCAGTGCTAGTCGGGGTGGAAACACCATATATTTT. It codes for CSASRGGNTIYF.

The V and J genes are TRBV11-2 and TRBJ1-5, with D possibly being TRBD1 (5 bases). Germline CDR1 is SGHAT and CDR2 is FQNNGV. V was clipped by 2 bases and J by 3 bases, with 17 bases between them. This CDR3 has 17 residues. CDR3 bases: TGTGCCAGCAGCTTAACCTTAGCCAGGGCCCACAATCAGCCCCAGCATTTT. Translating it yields CASSLTLARAHNQPQHF.

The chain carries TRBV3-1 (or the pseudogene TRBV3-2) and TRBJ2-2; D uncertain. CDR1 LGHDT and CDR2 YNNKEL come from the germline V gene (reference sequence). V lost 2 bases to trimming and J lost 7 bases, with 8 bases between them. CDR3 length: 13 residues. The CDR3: CASSQLVNGELFF. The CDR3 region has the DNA TGTGCCAGCAGCCAACTCGTCAACGGGGAGCTGTTTTTT.

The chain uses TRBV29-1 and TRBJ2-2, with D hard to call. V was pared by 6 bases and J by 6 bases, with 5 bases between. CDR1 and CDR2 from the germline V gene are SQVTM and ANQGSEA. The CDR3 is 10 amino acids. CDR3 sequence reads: CSVSSGELFF. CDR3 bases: TGCAGCGTGTCGTCCGGGGAGCTGTTTTTT.

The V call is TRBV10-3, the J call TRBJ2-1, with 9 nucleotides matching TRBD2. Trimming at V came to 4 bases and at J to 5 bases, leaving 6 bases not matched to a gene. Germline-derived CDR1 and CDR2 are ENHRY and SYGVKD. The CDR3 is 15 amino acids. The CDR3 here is CAISVAGAENNEQFF. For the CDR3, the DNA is TGTGCCATCAGTGTAGCGGGGGCGGAAAACAATGAGCAGTTCTTC.

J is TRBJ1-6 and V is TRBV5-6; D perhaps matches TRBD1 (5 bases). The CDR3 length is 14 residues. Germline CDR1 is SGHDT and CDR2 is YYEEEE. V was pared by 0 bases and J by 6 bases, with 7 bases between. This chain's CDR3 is CASSLAGRNSPLHF. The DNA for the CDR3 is TGTGCCAGCAGCTTGGCGGGGCGTAATTCACCCCTCCACTTT.

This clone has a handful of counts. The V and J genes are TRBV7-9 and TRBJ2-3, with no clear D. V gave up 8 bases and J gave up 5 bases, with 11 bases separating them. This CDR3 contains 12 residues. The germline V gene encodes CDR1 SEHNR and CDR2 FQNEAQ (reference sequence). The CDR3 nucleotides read TGTGCCAGCGAAGGCTCCGGAGATACGCAGTATTTT. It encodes CASEGSGDTQYF.

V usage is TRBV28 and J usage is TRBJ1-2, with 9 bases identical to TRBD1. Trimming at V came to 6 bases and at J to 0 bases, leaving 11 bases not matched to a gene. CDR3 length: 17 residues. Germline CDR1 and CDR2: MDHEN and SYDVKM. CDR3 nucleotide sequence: TGTGCCAGCAGCTTAAGGGGGACAGGGCCATCTAACTATGGCTACACCTTC. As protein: CASSLRGTGPSNYGYTF.

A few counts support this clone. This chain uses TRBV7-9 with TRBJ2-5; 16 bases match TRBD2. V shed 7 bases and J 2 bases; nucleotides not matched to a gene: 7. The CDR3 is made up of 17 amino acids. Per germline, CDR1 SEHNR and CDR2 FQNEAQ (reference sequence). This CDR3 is CASNSGLAGGAQETQYF. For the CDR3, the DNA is TGTGCCAGCAATTCGGGACTAGCGGGAGGGGCGCAAGAGACCCAGTACTTC.

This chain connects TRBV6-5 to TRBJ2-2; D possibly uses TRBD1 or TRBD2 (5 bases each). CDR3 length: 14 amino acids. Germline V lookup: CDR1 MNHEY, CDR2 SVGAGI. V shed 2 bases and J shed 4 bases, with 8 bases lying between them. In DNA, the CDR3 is TGTGCCAGCAGTTACCGTGGGGGCACCGGGGAGCTGTTTTTT. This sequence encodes CASSYRGGTGELFF.